The 9 T cell receptor beta chains presented below share a single source sample, sequenced in a study of breast tumors, draining lymph nodes, adjacent tissues. Axillary draining lymph nodes of breast cancer patients supplied the node samples. A single record per CDR3 protein comes from TCRdb applying MiXCR to the multiplex PCR reads. Seen here are about 140,000 distinct CDR3 sequences, approximately 29% observed once, and the top ten hold 2.3%. What was sequenced was axillary lymph node tissue. All receptors derive from a female donor with breast cancer. Some clones in this sample may be carry-over from other donors' samples.

This clonotype appeared many times. V gene TRBV7-9 combines with J gene TRBJ1-3; D is perhaps TRBD1 (5 bases). V was trimmed by 3 bases and J by 2 bases, leaving 11 bases between them. The germline gives CDR1 SEHNR, CDR2 FQNEAQ (reference sequence). CDR3 length: 15 amino acids. This CDR3 reads CASSLQGVAGNTIYF. CDR3 coding DNA: TGTGCCAGCAGCTTGCAGGGAGTCGCTGGAAACACCATATATTTT.

The V gene is TRBV29-1, the J gene TRBJ2-3; the match to TRBD2 covers 13 bases. Germline CDR1 SQVTM, CDR2 ANQGSEA. The CDR3 extends over 13 amino acids. After removal of 7 bases from V and 4 bases from J, the junction contained 2 bases not matched to a gene. CDR3 DNA: TGCAGCGCCACTAGCGGGGGGGCAGATACGCAGTATTTT. Encoded protein: CSATSGGADTQYF.

Turning to this clonotype: A much larger clonotype is one base distant, so this may be a read error. The genes are TRBV4-3 and TRBJ2-1; D is possibly TRBD2 (5 bases). Germline values: CDR1 LGHNA, CDR2 YSLEER. The CDR3 runs 18 residues. CDR3 DNA sequence: TGCGCCAGCAGCCAAGAAGCCCCCCCCCCGGGGATTTACAATGGGCAGTTCTTC. Encoded protein: CASSQEAPPPGIYNGQFF.

A word on this clonotype: The CDR3 ends on some other residue instead of the conserved phenylalanine or tryptophan, so this is likely a read error. The DNA is omitted, as the CDR3 cannot be located on it reliably, and the CDR3 follows TCRdb's listing. This sequence joins TRBV19 and TRBJ1-6. CDR1 LNHDA and CDR2 SQIVND come from the germline V gene (reference sequence). Counting both end residues, the CDR3 totals 8 amino acids. CDR3 in amino acids: CASSKGQG.

This clonotype was seen only a few times. With a much larger clone just one base away, this may be a read error. The chain is built from TRBV6-5 and TRBJ1-3; D gene uncertain. This CDR3 spans 14 amino acids. Per germline, CDR1 MNHEY and CDR2 SVGAGI. The germline V and J ends were trimmed by 5 bases and 4 bases, with 12 bases remaining between them. The CDR3 DNA reads as TGTGCCAGCAGTCACATGCAAGCGGGAAACACCATATATTTT. Its protein product is CASSHMQAGNTIYF.

In regard to this clonotype: With a much larger clone just one base away, this may be a read error. J is TRBJ2-5 and V is TRBV5-1, with D maybe TRBD1 (6 bases). CDR3 length: 15 residues. Trimming stripped 0 bases from V and 1 base from J, with 10 bases between. Germline CDR1 and CDR2: SGHRS and YFSETQ. CDR3 sequence: CASSLETGFQETQYF. CDR3 DNA: TGCGCCAGCAGCTTGGAGACAGGCTTCCAAGAGACCCAGTACTTC.

In this sample, this clonotype turned up many times. The genes are TRBV6-7 and TRBJ2-3; D ambiguous. TRBV6-7 falls under the ORF class, with uncertain function. This CDR3 comprises 14 residues. V was clipped by 0 bases and J by 3 bases, with 7 bases between them. The CDR3 DNA reads TGTGCCAGCAGTTACTCCCCGAGAACAGATACGCAGTATTTT. Protein: CASSYSPRTDTQYF.

The chain has TRBV12-3 or TRBV12-4 and TRBJ2-7, with 8 bases identical to TRBD1. This CDR3 region has 13 residues. J lost 7 bases, V lost 6 bases, and 8 bases had no gene match. DNA of the CDR3: TGTGCCAGCAGGACGGGGACAGGTGGGGAGCAGTACGTC. This encodes CASRTGTGGEQYV.

This clonotype was seen repeatedly, ten times or more. The chain recombines TRBV20-1 with TRBJ2-3; the D gene could be TRBD1 or TRBD2 (5 bases each). Germline values: CDR1 DFQATT, CDR2 SNEGSKA (reference sequence). The CDR3 has 15 residues. V was shortened by 5 bases and J by 4 bases, with 19 bases between the two germline ends. CDR3 protein: CSAQGYSKAADTQYF. The CDR3 nucleotides are TGCAGTGCTCAGGGATACTCGAAAGCGGCAGATACGCAGTATTTT.